The 20 T cell receptor beta chains given below trace back to one sample, sequenced in a study of cytomegalovirus exposure and HLA in healthy donors. 60 Vbeta and 13 Jbeta primers were used in PCR. Only in-frame clones appear in the TCRdb table, and some are missing; sequencing was by immunoSEQ multiplex PCR. This sample carries more than 110,000 clones, about 10% of them seen once, and the ten largest clones take 1.8%. The sample consisted of PBMCs. The receptors were gathered from a man aged 45-65 years in good health and CMV-seronegative.

The table lists this clone with a few counts. This sequence joins TRBV10-1 and TRBJ2-1, with D tentatively TRBD2 (5 bases). Trimming removed 2 bases from V and 0 bases from J, with 8 bases in between. Germline V gene sequence: CDR1 WNHNN, CDR2 SYGVQD (reference sequence). The CDR3 covers 15 residues. The CDR3 sequence is CASSEGGLSYNEQFF. The CDR3 coding sequence is TGCGCCAGCAGTGAGGGAGGTCTCTCCTACAATGAGCAGTTCTTC.

This clone was observed a few times. V usage is TRBV6-5 and J usage is TRBJ1-3; D unclear. From germline, CDR1 is MNHEY and CDR2 SVGAGI. Trimming left V 8 bases short and J 5 bases short, with 16 bases between. The CDR3 consists of 14 residues. CDR3 nucleotide sequence: TGTGCCAGCGTCCCGGCGACGGGTAGAAACACCATATATTTT. Translated, it gives CASVPATGRNTIYF.

This chain uses TRBV15 with TRBJ2-5; D may be TRBD2 (6 bases). The closer fit of TRBJ2-7 to the DNA end suggests the J call may be wrong. Germline V CDR1 and CDR2: LNHNV, YYDKDF (reference sequence). There are 14 residues in the CDR3. For the CDR3, the DNA is TGTGCCACCAGCAGAGGCGGGACTCCCTACGAGCAGTACTTC. Translated, it gives CATSRGGTPYEQYF.

This rearrangement joins TRBV6-1 to TRBJ2-3, with 10 positions matching TRBD2. The CDR3 runs to 15 residues. Germline V gene lookup returns CDR1 MNHNS and CDR2 SASEGT. V lost 7 bases, J lost 2 bases, and 6 bases stayed unmatched. The chain's CDR3 is CASIATSGNTDTQYF. CDR3 DNA: TGTGCCAGCATCGCTACTAGCGGGAACACAGATACGCAGTATTTT.

The genes are TRBV5-6 and TRBJ2-3; 11 bases are shared with TRBD2. Germline-derived CDR1 and CDR2 are SGHDT and YYEEEE. The CDR3 runs 16 residues. V lost 4 bases, J lost 2 bases, and 6 bases stayed unmatched. The chain's CDR3 is CASSLRLAGLTDTQYF. The CDR3 DNA reads as TGTGCCAGCAGCCTACGACTAGCGGGACTCACAGATACGCAGTATTTT. The variable domain in full, with the rest retrieved from reference TRBV5-6 and TRBJ2-3, is DAGVTQSPTHLIKTRGQQVTLRCSPKSGHDTVSWYQQALGQGPQFIFQYYEEEERQRGNFPDRFSGHQFPNYSSELNVNALLLGDSALYLCASSLRLAGLTDTQYFGPGTRLTVL.

The chain recombines TRBV28 with TRBJ2-7; possibly TRBD2 for D (5 bases). Germline V lookup: CDR1 MDHEN, CDR2 SYDVKM. CDR3 length equals 14 residues. Deletions cut 2 bases from V and 9 bases from J, with 17 bases between. DNA for the CDR3: TGTGCCAGCAGTTTACTACTAGACCGCTCCGCGCAGTACTTC. It encodes CASSLLLDRSAQYF. The entire variable domain, with the rest obtained from reference TRBV28 and TRBJ2-7, is as follows: DVKVTQSSRYLVKRTGEKVFLECVQDMDHENMFWYRQDPGLGLRLIYFSYDVKMKEKGDIPEGYSVSREKKERFSLILESASTNQTSMYLCASSLLLDRSAQYFGPGTRLTVT.

The rearrangement joins TRBV5-4 to TRBJ2-1; TRBD2 agrees at 9 bases. Looked up from germline, CDR1 is SGHNT and CDR2 is YYREEE (reference sequence). V shed 1 base, J shed 7 bases, and the junction held 3 bases outside the gene matches. The CDR3 covers 14 residues. DNA of the CDR3: TGTGCCAGCAGCTTGTGGCGGGGGGGAAATGAGCAGTTCTTC. This sequence encodes CASSLWRGGNEQFF.

This clone showed up just a few times. V usage is TRBV7-8 and J usage is TRBJ1-4, with TRBD1 matching over 9 bases. CDR1 is SGHVS and CDR2 is FQNEAQ in the germline V gene. V trimming: 3 bases; J trimming: 1 base; junction bases outside the gene matches: 6. The CDR3 spans 17 residues. This CDR3 is CASSLSRDRVTNEKLFF. As DNA, the CDR3 is TGTGCCAGCAGCTTGTCCCGGGACAGGGTAACTAATGAAAAACTGTTTTTT.

This clone occurred a few times. The rearrangement joins TRBV6-1 to TRBJ2-7; TRBD1 is a possible D gene (6 bases). This CDR3 spans 15 amino acids. V lost 4 bases, J lost 4 bases, and 17 bases lay in between. CDR1 and CDR2 (germline): MNHNS, SASEGT. The CDR3: CASSALGGKGYEQYF. DNA for the CDR3: TGTGCCAGCAGTGCCCTAGGGGGTAAGGGGTACGAGCAGTACTTC.

In its sample, this clone was seen a few times. This sequence joins TRBV4-2 and TRBJ2-2; 11 bases fit TRBD2. J was trimmed by 0 bases and V by 0 bases; bases with no gene match: 6. The CDR3 is made up of 19 amino acids. The germline gives CDR1 LGHNA, CDR2 YNFKEQ. CDR3 sequence reads: CASSQDLWGLAANTGELFF. The CDR3 DNA reads as TGTGCCAGCAGCCAAGACCTGTGGGGACTAGCGGCGAACACCGGGGAGCTGTTTTTT.

The V gene is TRBV2, the J gene TRBJ2-5, with a weak D call TRBD2 (5 bases). CDR3 length equals 13 residues. Germline V gives CDR1 SNHLY, CDR2 FYNNEI. Trimming removed 4 bases from V and 5 bases from J, with 11 bases in between. CDR3 region: CASSGGVRETQYF. CDR3 DNA: TGTGCCAGCAGTGGGGGAGTCCGGGAGACCCAGTACTTC.

This clone was observed a few times. Written as DNA, the CDR3 is TGTGCCAGTAGTAGTACAGGGGGCCCTTTGAATCAGCCCCAGCATTTT. Its protein product is CASSSTGGPLNQPQHF. This chain joins TRBV19 and TRBJ1-5; 9 bases align to TRBD1. This CDR3 contains 16 residues. Germline-derived CDR1 and CDR2 are LNHDA and SQIVND (reference sequence). Losses at the gene ends were 4 bases for V and 4 bases for J; bases not matched to a gene: 8.

By its share, this clone is medium-sized. J is TRBJ1-2 and V is TRBV7-2, with D perhaps TRBD1 (6 bases). V dropped 6 bases and J dropped 1 base, with 18 bases sitting between them. The germline gives CDR1 SGHTA, CDR2 FQGNSA. The CDR3 contains 16 residues. This chain's CDR3 is CASSPWPSGHNYGYTF. The CDR3 DNA reads as TGTGCCAGCAGTCCCTGGCCCTCGGGACATAACTATGGCTACACCTTC.

The V call is TRBV5-8, the J call TRBJ1-3; possible D gene TRBD1, 5 bases. V was trimmed by 4 bases and J by 0 bases, leaving 14 bases between them. This CDR3 is 16 amino acids long. Germline lookup yields CDR1 SGHTS and CDR2 YDEGEE. CDR3 region: CASSRRDLHSGNTIYF. The CDR3 DNA reads as TGTGCCAGCAGCCGGCGGGACCTCCACTCTGGAAACACCATATATTTT.

This clone was picked up many times. The CDR3 sequence: CAWSVHDGYTF. The CDR3 DNA follows: TGTGCCTGGAGTGTACATGATGGCTACACCTTC. The V gene is TRBV30, the J gene TRBJ1-2; D unclear. CDR3 size: 11 residues. The V gene's germline CDR1 is GTSNPN and CDR2 SVGIG (reference sequence). V shed 0 bases and J shed 6 bases, with 5 bases lying between them.

The chain uses TRBV4-2 and TRBJ2-1; 10 bases match TRBD2. Per the germline V gene, CDR1 is LGHNA and CDR2 is YNFKEQ. Trimming removed 0 bases from V and 0 bases from J; junction bases left unmatched: 5. This CDR3 contains 18 residues. The CDR3 spells CASSQDTSGDSSYNEQFF. The CDR3 DNA is TGTGCCAGCAGCCAAGACACTAGCGGGGATTCCTCCTACAATGAGCAGTTCTTC.

The chain employs TRBV30 and TRBJ1-3; TRBD1 might be the D (6 bases). CDR3 length equals 13 residues. Germline V CDR1 and CDR2: GTSNPN, SVGIG (reference sequence). The V end was cut by 8 bases, the J end by 3 bases, with 14 bases between. CDR3 loop: CAVEGGDGNTIYF. The CDR3 region has the DNA TGTGCCGTGGAGGGGGGGGATGGAAACACCATATATTTT.

This clone has more than one count but fewer than ten. The V call is TRBV5-6, the J call TRBJ1-1, with 12 bases matching TRBD1. This CDR3 is 16 amino acids long. Trimming took 5 bases from V and 4 from J; bases not matched to a gene: 9. Germline V gives CDR1 SGHDT, CDR2 YYEEEE. As DNA, the CDR3 is TGTGCCAGCAGGGGGACCGGGACAGGGGGCGGCACTGAAGCTTTCTTT. Its translation: CASRGTGTGGGTEAFF.

In nucleotides, the CDR3 is TGTGCCAGCAGCCGTAGACAGGGATCGTCGGCTGAAGCTTTCTTT. The encoded protein is CASSRRQGSSAEAFF. The chain carries TRBV7-9 and TRBJ1-1; 7 bases map to TRBD1. From germline, CDR1 is SEHNR and CDR2 FQNEAQ (reference sequence). The CDR3 has 15 amino acids. Trimming removed 5 bases from V and 6 bases from J; junction bases left unmatched: 12.

A few counts support this clone. The V call is TRBV7-6, the J call TRBJ1-1; 7 positions agree with TRBD1. Losses at the gene ends were 5 bases for V and 1 base for J; bases not matched to a gene: 7. The CDR3 covers 15 residues. CDR1 and CDR2 (germline): SGHVS, FNYEAQ. CDR3: CASSPGGNPNTEAFF. As DNA, the CDR3 is TGTGCCAGCAGCCCAGGGGGGAACCCGAACACTGAAGCTTTCTTT.